These 16 T cell receptor beta chains came from one sample sequenced in a study of blood T cell repertoires in COVID-19. TCRdb's table, derived via immunoSEQ multiplex PCR, lists solely in-frame clones and lacks some. Of 45,000 to 55,000 clones in the sample, about 90% were seen once. Material for sequencing was peripheral blood. The receptors here all came from a human donor in a cohort sampled during active COVID-19.

The chain couples TRBV28 to TRBJ1-1; a weak D match, TRBD1 (5 bases). CDR3 size: 14 residues. Trimming removed 7 bases at V and 0 bases at J, with 12 bases between. The V gene's germline CDR1 is MDHEN and CDR2 SYDVKM. CDR3 amino acids: CASNRYSLNTEAFF. In DNA, the CDR3 is TGTGCCAGCAACAGGTACAGTCTGAACACTGAAGCTTTCTTT.

The chain is built from TRBV27 and TRBJ2-3; 9 bases match TRBD2. CDR1 MNHEY and CDR2 SMNVEV come from the germline V gene (reference sequence). The CDR3 has 15 residues. V shed 6 bases, J shed 3 bases, and the junction held 7 bases outside the gene matches. The CDR3 region is CASRKTSGYTDTQYF. The DNA for the CDR3 is TGTGCCAGCAGGAAGACTAGCGGATATACAGATACGCAGTATTTT.

This sequence joins TRBV6-5 and TRBJ2-7; weak D call: TRBD1 (6 bases). Germline V gene sequence: CDR1 MNHEY, CDR2 SVGAGI. The V end was cut by 6 bases, the J end by 6 bases, with 15 bases between. CDR3 size: 13 residues. CDR3 sequence: CASRRQELGEQYF. In DNA, the CDR3 is TGTGCCAGCAGAAGACAGGAGCTGGGCGAGCAGTACTTC.

The chain is built from TRBV5-4 and TRBJ1-2; D may be TRBD1 (6 bases). This CDR3 contains 15 residues. The V end was cut by 4 bases, the J end by 7 bases, with 20 bases between. CDR1 SGHNT and CDR2 YYREEE come from the germline V gene (reference sequence). The CDR3 nucleotides are TGTGCCAGCAGCCCGAATCTCGGGGGGCGGCTTGGCTACACCTTC. Encoded protein: CASSPNLGGRLGYTF.

The table lists this clone with a count of one. The rearrangement joins TRBV4-1 to TRBJ1-5; 10 bases map to TRBD1. CDR1 and CDR2 from the germline V gene are MGHRA and YSYEKL. V shed 3 bases and J 5 bases; nucleotides not matched to a gene: 4. This CDR3 has 15 amino acids. The CDR3 nucleotides are TGCGCCAGCAGCCATTCCGGGACAGGGGATCAGCCCCAGCATTTT. Residues: CASSHSGTGDQPQHF.

J is TRBJ2-7 and V is TRBV27; unclear D gene. The germline gives CDR1 MNHEY, CDR2 SMNVEV (reference sequence). The CDR3 has 14 residues. The V end was cut by 3 bases, the J end by 0 bases, with 9 bases between. The CDR3 sequence is CASSFAGSSYEQYF. CDR3 in DNA: TGTGCCAGCAGTTTTGCAGGAAGCTCCTACGAGCAGTACTTC.

The chain couples TRBV4-1 to TRBJ1-1; TRBD1 matches 10 bases. Per germline, CDR1 MGHRA and CDR2 YSYEKL. The trim removed 0 bases at V and 0 bases at J, leaving 7 bases unmatched. The CDR3 has 18 amino acids. Here the CDR3 DNA reads TGCGCCAGCAGCCAAGAAACCAGGACAGGGGGAATGAACACTGAAGCTTTCTTT. As protein: CASSQETRTGGMNTEAFF.

The rearrangement joins TRBV7-9 to TRBJ2-7; 9 bases fit TRBD1. This CDR3 region has 16 residues. Trimming at V came to 1 base and at J to 3 bases, leaving 7 bases not matched to a gene. Germline CDR1 is SEHNR and CDR2 is FQNEAQ (reference sequence). CDR3 sequence reads: CASSLVWTGDNYEQYF. CDR3 DNA: TGTGCCAGCAGCTTAGTTTGGACAGGGGATAACTACGAGCAGTACTTC.

DNA for the CDR3: TGTGCCAGCAGCTCCCCTTGGGTGGTGCGGGAGACCCAGTACTTC. This gives the protein CASSSPWVVRETQYF. The chain has TRBV13 and TRBJ2-5, with D uncertain. Trimming stripped 4 bases from V and 5 bases from J, with 17 bases between. Germline values: CDR1 PRHDT, CDR2 FYEKMQ (reference sequence). The CDR3 consists of 15 residues.

This clone was observed a handful of times. The chain joins TRBV24-1 to TRBJ2-2; 11 bases align to TRBD2. This CDR3 is 17 amino acids long. Germline loops: CDR1 KGHDR, CDR2 SFDVKD. The J segment lost 3 bases and the V segment lost 4 bases, leaving 6 bases of the junction unmatched. This CDR3 is CATSEPTSGRYTGELFF. In DNA form, the CDR3 reads TGTGCCACCAGTGAGCCCACTAGCGGGAGATACACCGGGGAGCTGTTTTTT.

This sequence joins TRBV7-2 and TRBJ2-1, with TRBD2 identical over 12 bases. V lost 5 bases and J lost 2; bases outside the gene matches: 7. Germline assignment: CDR1 SGHTA and CDR2 FQGNSA. The CDR3 consists of 17 residues. CDR3 protein: CASSQTSGSIPYNEQFF. The CDR3 nucleotides are TGTGCCAGCAGCCAGACTAGCGGGAGTATCCCCTACAATGAGCAGTTCTTC. The full variable domain, in which reference TRBV7-2 and TRBJ2-1 provide the parts outside the CDR3, is GAGVSQSPSNKVTEKGKDVELRCDPISGHTALYWYRQSLGQGLEFLIYFQGNSAPDKSGLPSDRFSAERTGGSVSTLTIQRTQQEDSAVYLCASSQTSGSIPYNEQFFGPGTRLTVL.

The chain recombines TRBV24-1 with TRBJ2-1, with D perhaps matching TRBD2 (6 bases). From germline, CDR1 is KGHDR and CDR2 SFDVKD. V gave up 4 bases and J gave up 9 bases, with 18 bases separating them. The CDR3 is made up of 15 amino acids. CDR3 in amino acids: CATSDPRLVSSEQFF. CDR3 DNA sequence: TGTGCCACCAGTGACCCCCGACTAGTTTCGAGTGAGCAGTTCTTC.

The J gene is TRBJ2-3, the V gene TRBV28; possible D gene TRBD1, 7 bases. CDR1 is MDHEN, CDR2 SYDVKM, per germline. CDR3 length equals 16 residues. Trimming cost V 8 bases and J 4 bases, with 22 bases left between them. CDR3 in amino acids: CASGFLWAGGPDTQYF. The CDR3 DNA reads as TGTGCCAGCGGATTTCTTTGGGCAGGGGGGCCAGATACGCAGTATTTT.

The rearrangement joins TRBV7-9 to TRBJ2-3; the D gene is possibly TRBD2 (5 bases). Germline CDR1 is SEHNR and CDR2 is FQNEAQ (reference sequence). The V end was cut by 5 bases, the J end by 0 bases, with 15 bases between. This CDR3 region has 16 residues. The DNA for the CDR3 is TGTGCCAGCAGCCTGAACCTAGCAGTTAGCACAGATACGCAGTATTTT. It encodes CASSLNLAVSTDTQYF.

This chain connects TRBV7-8 to TRBJ1-5; 7 nucleotides line up with TRBD1. J lost 6 bases, V lost 0 bases, and 5 bases had no gene match. CDR1 SGHVS and CDR2 FQNEAQ come from the germline V gene. The CDR3 length is 15 residues. CDR3 loop: CASSLAGNRGQPQHF. The DNA of the CDR3 is TGTGCCAGCAGCTTAGCGGGTAACAGGGGTCAGCCCCAGCATTTT. The full variable domain, its missing parts supplied by reference TRBV7-8 and TRBJ1-5, is GAGVSQSPRYKVAKRGQDVALRCDPISGHVSLFWYQQALGQGPEFLTYFQNEAQLDKSGLPSDRFFAERPEGSVSTLKIQRTQQEDSAVYLCASSLAGNRGQPQHFGDGTRLSIL.

The rearrangement joins TRBV30 to TRBJ2-7; 8 nucleotides align to TRBD1. The CDR3 consists of 15 residues. J gave up 2 bases and V 0 bases, and 6 bases lay outside the gene matches. The germline V gene has CDR1 GTSNPN and CDR2 SVGIG (reference sequence). CDR3 residues: CAWSVQGTGAYEQYF. The CDR3 DNA reads TGTGCCTGGAGTGTACAGGGGACAGGCGCCTACGAGCAGTACTTC.